Shown below are 5 T cell receptor beta chains from a single sample sequenced in a study of blood T cell repertoires in COVID-19. Here immunoSEQ multiplex PCR was the method, and the copy in TCRdb shows in-frame clones only, minus some. The repertoire includes a few hundred thousand clones, roughly nine tenths of them detected once, and 1.8% sits in the top ten. The source material was peripheral blood. The receptors originated from a woman in her thirties with COVID-19, enrolled during active disease.

The chain uses TRBV10-3 and TRBJ2-1, with 12 bases that match TRBD2. Germline trimming cut 1 base from V and 5 bases from J; bases unmatched to any gene: 6. Germline assignment: CDR1 ENHRY and CDR2 SYGVKD. The CDR3 has 17 amino acids. The CDR3 DNA reads as TGTGCCATCAGTGAGTGGTCTAGCGGGGGGGAAAACAATGAGCAGTTCTTC. Protein: CAISEWSSGGENNEQFF.

V is TRBV9 and J is TRBJ2-1; 8 bases fit TRBD2. CDR1 and CDR2 from the germline V gene are SGDLS and YYNGEE. CDR3 length equals 15 residues. Trimming took 0 bases from V and 6 from J; bases not matched to a gene: 5. CDR3 sequence reads: CASSVAGGAFNEQFF. The CDR3 nucleotides are TGTGCCAGCAGCGTAGCCGGGGGGGCCTTCAATGAGCAGTTCTTC.

This clone occurred a few times. The chain combines TRBV27 with TRBJ1-2; tentatively, D is TRBD1 (5 bases). CDR1 is MNHEY and CDR2 is SMNVEV in the germline V gene (reference sequence). The V gene lost 2 bases and the J gene lost 5 bases, with 18 bases spanning the gap. CDR3 length: 16 amino acids. CDR3 protein: CASSLGQGVNKYGYTF. The DNA for the CDR3 is TGTGCCAGCAGTTTAGGGCAGGGTGTAAATAAGTATGGCTACACCTTC.

V gene TRBV18 combines with J gene TRBJ2-7, with a weak D call TRBD2 (6 bases). The CDR3 length is 16 residues. CDR1 is KGHSH and CDR2 is LQKENI in the germline V gene. Trimming shortened V by 3 bases and J by 0 bases, and 15 bases separated the two germline ends. Written as DNA, the CDR3 is TGTGCCAGCTCACCGGGGGGAGAGGGGAGCTCCTACGAGCAGTACTTC. This sequence encodes CASSPGGEGSSYEQYF.

V is TRBV9 and J is TRBJ1-1, with D hard to call. The CDR3 is made up of 13 amino acids. Deletions cut 0 bases from V and 4 bases from J, with 7 bases between. Germline V gives CDR1 SGDLS, CDR2 YYNGEE. The CDR3 DNA reads TGTGCCAGCAGCGTAGTCAGTGGCACTGAAGCTTTCTTT. Its protein is CASSVVSGTEAFF.